This is a list of T cell receptor beta chains from one sample in a study of blood T cell repertoires in COVID-19. The protocol was immunoSEQ multiplex PCR, while the TCRdb copy is restricted to in-frame clones and leaves out a portion. The sample shows hundreds of thousands of clones, about 86% of them seen only once. The sample taken for sequencing was peripheral blood. Receptor source: a man older than 75 with acute or convalescent COVID-19. CDR3s include the opening cysteine and the closing phenylalanine or tryptophan. The D gene is left open where the match is weak.

j_call d_call v_call cdr3_aa cdr3_nt
TRBJ1-3 NA TRBV9 CASSVVGSSGNTIYF TGTGCCAGCAGCGTAGTTGGGAGCTCTGGAAACACCATATATTTT
TRBJ2-7 NA TRBV10-3 CAISEPVYAGKGEQYF TGTGCCATCAGTGAACCCGTTTATGCGGGGAAAGGCGAGCAGTACTTC
TRBJ2-3 NA TRBV27 CASSPPGGTDTQYF TGTGCCAGCAGTCCCCCCGGGGGCACAGATACGCAGTATTTT
TRBJ2-5 NA TRBV28 CASSLHRDVGETQYF TGTGCCAGCAGTTTACACCGGGATGTTGGGGAGACCCAGTACTTC
TRBJ2-1 TRBD2 TRBV5-6 CASSTAPGGYNEQFF TGTGCCAGCAGCACGGCCCCGGGGGGGTACAATGAGCAGTTCTTC
TRBJ1-2 TRBD1 TRBV14 CASSQDPGQGYGYTF TGTGCCAGCAGCCAAGACCCGGGACAGGGGTATGGCTACACCTTC
TRBJ2-7 TRBD2 TRBV27 CASSLAAGGLRSSYEQYF TGTGCCAGCAGTTTGGCAGCGGGGGGTTTAAGGAGCTCCTACGAGCAGTACTTC
TRBJ1-4 NA TRBV7-2 CASSFGGLNEKLFF TGTGCCAGCAGCTTTGGCGGACTAAATGAAAAACTGTTTTTT
TRBJ2-3 NA TRBV3-1/TRBV3-2 CASSQERQFSTDTQYF TGTGCCAGCAGCCAAGAGAGACAGTTTAGCACAGATACGCAGTATTTT
TRBJ2-7 NA TRBV4-1 CASSQDHHPRDEQYF TGCGCCAGCAGCCAAGATCACCACCCGAGGGACGAGCAGTACTTC